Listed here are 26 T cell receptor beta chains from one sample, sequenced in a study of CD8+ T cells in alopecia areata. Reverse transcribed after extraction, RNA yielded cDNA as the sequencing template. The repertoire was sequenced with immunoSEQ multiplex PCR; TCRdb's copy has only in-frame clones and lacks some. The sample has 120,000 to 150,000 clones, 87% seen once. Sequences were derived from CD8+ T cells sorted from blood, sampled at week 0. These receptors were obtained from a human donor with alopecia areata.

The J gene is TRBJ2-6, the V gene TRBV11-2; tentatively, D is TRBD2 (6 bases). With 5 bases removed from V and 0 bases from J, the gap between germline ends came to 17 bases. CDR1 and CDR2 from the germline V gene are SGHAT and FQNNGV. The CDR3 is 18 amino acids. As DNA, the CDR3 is TGTGCCAGCAGCGACCGGGACTCTTTCAGCTCTGGGGCCAACGTCCTGACTTTC. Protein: CASSDRDSFSSGANVLTF.

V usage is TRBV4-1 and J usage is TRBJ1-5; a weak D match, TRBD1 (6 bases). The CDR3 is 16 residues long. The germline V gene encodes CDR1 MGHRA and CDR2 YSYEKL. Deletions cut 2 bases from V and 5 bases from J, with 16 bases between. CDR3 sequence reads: CASSQKQGKRDQPQHF. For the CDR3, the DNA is TGCGCCAGCAGCCAAAAACAGGGCAAAAGAGATCAGCCCCAGCATTTT.

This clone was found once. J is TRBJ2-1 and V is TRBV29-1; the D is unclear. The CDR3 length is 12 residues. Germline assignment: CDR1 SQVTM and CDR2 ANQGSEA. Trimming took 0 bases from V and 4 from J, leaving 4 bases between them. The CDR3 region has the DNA TGCAGCGTTGAAGATAAGTACAATGAGCAGTTCTTC. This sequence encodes CSVEDKYNEQFF.

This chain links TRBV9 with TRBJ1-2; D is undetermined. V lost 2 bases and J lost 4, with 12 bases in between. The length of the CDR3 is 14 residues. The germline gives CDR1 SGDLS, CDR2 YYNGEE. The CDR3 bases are TGTGCCAGCAGCGTGATTGATAGACCCTATGGCTACACCTTC. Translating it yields CASSVIDRPYGYTF.

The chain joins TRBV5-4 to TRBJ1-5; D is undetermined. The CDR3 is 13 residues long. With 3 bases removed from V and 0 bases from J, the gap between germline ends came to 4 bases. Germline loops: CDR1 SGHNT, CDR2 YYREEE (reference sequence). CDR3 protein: CASSSGSNQPQHF. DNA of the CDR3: TGTGCCAGCAGCTCGGGTAGCAATCAGCCCCAGCATTTT.

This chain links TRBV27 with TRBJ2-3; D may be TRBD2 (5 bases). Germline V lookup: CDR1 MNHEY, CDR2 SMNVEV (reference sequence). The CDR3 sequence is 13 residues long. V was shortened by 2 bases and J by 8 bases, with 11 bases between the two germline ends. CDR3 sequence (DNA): TGTGCCAGCAGTTTAAGTCGGGATTTTACGCAGTATTTT. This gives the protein CASSLSRDFTQYF.

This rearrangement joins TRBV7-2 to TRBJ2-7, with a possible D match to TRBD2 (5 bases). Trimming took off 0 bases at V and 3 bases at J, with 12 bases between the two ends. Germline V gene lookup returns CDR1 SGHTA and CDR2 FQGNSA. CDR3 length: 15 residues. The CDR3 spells CASSLAEDIYYEQYF. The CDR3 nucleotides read TGTGCCAGCAGCTTAGCGGAGGATATCTACTACGAGCAGTACTTC.

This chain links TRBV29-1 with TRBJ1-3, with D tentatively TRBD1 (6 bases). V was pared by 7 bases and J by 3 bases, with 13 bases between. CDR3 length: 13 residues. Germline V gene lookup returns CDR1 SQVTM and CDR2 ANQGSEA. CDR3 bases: TGCAGCGGGGCAGGGGTCAGTGGAAACACCATATATTTT. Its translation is CSGAGVSGNTIYF.

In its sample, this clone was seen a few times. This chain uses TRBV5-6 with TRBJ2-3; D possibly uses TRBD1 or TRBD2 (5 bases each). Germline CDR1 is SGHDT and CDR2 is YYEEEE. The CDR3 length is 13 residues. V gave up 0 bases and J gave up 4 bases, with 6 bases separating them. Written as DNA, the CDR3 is TGTGCCAGCAGCTTGGGGGGGTCAGATACGCAGTATTTT. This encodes CASSLGGSDTQYF.

For the CDR3, the DNA is TGTGCCAGCAGCGTAGAAGAGAATCCCTACGAGCAGTACTTC. Residues: CASSVEENPYEQYF. J is TRBJ2-7 and V is TRBV9; no firm D call. The CDR3 consists of 14 residues. The germline gives CDR1 SGDLS, CDR2 YYNGEE. Trimming took 0 bases from V and 2 from J, leaving 9 bases between them.

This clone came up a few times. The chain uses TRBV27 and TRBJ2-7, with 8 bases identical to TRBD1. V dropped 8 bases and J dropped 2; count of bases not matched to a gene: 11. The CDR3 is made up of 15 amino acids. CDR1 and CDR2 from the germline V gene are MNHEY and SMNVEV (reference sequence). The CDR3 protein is CASQITGQATYEQYF. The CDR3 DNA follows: TGTGCCAGCCAAATCACGGGACAGGCTACCTACGAGCAGTACTTC.

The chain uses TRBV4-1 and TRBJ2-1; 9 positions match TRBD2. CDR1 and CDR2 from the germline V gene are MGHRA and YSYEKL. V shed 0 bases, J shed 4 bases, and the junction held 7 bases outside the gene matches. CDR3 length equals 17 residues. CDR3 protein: CASSQEGWTSAYNEQFF. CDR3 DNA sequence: TGCGCCAGCAGCCAAGAGGGGTGGACTAGCGCTTACAATGAGCAGTTCTTC.

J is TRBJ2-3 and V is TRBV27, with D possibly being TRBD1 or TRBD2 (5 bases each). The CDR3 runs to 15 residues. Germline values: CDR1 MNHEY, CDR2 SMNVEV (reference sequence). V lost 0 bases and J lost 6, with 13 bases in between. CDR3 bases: TGTGCCAGCAGTTTATCGGGACGACCACAGGATACGCAGTATTTT. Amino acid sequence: CASSLSGRPQDTQYF.

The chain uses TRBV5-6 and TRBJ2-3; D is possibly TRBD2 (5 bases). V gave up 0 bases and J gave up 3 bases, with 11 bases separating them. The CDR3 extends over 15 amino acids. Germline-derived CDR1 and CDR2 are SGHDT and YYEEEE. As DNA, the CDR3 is TGTGCCAGCAGCTTGGTCACTAGAGTGACAGATACGCAGTATTTT. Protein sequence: CASSLVTRVTDTQYF.

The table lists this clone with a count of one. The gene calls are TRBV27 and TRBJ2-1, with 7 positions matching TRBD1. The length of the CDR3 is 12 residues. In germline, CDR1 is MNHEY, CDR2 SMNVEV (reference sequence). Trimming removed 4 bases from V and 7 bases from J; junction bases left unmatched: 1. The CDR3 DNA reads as TGTGCCAGCAGTTCCAGGGGGAATGAGCAGTTCTTC. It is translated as CASSSRGNEQFF.

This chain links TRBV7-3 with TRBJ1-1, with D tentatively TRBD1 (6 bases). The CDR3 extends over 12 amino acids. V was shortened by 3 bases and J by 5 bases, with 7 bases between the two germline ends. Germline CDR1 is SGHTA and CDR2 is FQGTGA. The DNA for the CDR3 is TGTGCCAGCAGCTTTACAGGGACTGAAGCTTTCTTT. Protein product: CASSFTGTEAFF.

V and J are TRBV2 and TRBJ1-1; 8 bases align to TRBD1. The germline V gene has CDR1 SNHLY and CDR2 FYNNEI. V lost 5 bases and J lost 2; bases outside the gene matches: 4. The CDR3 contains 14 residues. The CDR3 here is CASSLGQANTEAFF. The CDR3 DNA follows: TGTGCCAGCAGTTTGGGACAGGCCAACACTGAAGCTTTCTTT.

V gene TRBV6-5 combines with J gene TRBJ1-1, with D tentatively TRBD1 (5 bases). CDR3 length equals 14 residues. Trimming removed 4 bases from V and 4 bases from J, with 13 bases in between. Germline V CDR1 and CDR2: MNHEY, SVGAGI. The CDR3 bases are TGTGCCAGCAGTTTGGCTCAGGGACGCACTGAAGCTTTCTTT. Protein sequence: CASSLAQGRTEAFF.

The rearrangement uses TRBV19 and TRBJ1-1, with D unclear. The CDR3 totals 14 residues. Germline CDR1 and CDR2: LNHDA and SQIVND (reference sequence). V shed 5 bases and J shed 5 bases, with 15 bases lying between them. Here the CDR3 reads CASSWGGGRTEAFF. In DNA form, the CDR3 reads TGTGCCAGTAGTTGGGGTGGTGGGAGGACTGAAGCTTTCTTT.

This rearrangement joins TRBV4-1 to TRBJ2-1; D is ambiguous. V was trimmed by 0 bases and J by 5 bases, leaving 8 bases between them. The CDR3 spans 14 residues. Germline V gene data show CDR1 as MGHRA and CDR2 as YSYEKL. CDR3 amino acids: CASSQETRDNEQFF. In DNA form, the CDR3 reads TGCGCCAGCAGCCAAGAGACCCGGGACAATGAGCAGTTCTTC.

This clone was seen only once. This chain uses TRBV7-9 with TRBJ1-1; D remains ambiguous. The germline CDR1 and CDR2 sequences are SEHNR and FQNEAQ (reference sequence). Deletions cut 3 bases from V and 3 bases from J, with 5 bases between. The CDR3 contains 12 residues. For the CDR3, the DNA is TGTGCCAGCAGCTTCGTAGACACTGAAGCTTTCTTT. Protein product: CASSFVDTEAFF.

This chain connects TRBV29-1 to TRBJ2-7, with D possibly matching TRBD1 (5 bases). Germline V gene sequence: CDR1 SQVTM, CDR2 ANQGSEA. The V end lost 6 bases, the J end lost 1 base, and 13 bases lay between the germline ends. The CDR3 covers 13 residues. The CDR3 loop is CSVLTGNSYEQYF. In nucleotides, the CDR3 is TGCAGCGTCCTCACAGGAAATTCCTACGAGCAGTACTTC.

The CDR3 nucleotides read TGTGCCAGCAGCACAGGGGGTAGTCAGCCCCAGCATTTT. This gives the protein CASSTGGSQPQHF. This chain joins TRBV7-9 and TRBJ1-5, with TRBD1 matching over 8 bases. Losses at the gene ends were 5 bases for V and 6 bases for J; bases not matched to a gene: 3. Germline CDR1 and CDR2: SEHNR and FQNEAQ (reference sequence). This CDR3 region has 13 residues.

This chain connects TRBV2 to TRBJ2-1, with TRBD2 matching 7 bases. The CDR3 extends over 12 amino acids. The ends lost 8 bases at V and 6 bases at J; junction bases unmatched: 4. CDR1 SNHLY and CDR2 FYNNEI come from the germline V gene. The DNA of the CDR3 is TGTGCCAGCGGACTAGTCGGCAATGAGCAGTTCTTC. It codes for CASGLVGNEQFF.

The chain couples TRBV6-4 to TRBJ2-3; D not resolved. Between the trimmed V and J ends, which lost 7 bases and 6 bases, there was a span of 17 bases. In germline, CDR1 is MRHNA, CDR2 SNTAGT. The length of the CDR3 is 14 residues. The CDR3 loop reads CASTSIYAEDTQYF. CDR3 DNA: TGTGCCAGCACCTCAATCTACGCCGAGGATACGCAGTATTTT.

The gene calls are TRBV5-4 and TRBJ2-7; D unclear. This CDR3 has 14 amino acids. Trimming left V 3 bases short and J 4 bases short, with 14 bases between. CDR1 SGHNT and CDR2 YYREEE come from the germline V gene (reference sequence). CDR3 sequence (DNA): TGTGCCAGCAGCTCTGACCTTCTTAAATACGAGCAGTACTTC. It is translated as CASSSDLLKYEQYF.